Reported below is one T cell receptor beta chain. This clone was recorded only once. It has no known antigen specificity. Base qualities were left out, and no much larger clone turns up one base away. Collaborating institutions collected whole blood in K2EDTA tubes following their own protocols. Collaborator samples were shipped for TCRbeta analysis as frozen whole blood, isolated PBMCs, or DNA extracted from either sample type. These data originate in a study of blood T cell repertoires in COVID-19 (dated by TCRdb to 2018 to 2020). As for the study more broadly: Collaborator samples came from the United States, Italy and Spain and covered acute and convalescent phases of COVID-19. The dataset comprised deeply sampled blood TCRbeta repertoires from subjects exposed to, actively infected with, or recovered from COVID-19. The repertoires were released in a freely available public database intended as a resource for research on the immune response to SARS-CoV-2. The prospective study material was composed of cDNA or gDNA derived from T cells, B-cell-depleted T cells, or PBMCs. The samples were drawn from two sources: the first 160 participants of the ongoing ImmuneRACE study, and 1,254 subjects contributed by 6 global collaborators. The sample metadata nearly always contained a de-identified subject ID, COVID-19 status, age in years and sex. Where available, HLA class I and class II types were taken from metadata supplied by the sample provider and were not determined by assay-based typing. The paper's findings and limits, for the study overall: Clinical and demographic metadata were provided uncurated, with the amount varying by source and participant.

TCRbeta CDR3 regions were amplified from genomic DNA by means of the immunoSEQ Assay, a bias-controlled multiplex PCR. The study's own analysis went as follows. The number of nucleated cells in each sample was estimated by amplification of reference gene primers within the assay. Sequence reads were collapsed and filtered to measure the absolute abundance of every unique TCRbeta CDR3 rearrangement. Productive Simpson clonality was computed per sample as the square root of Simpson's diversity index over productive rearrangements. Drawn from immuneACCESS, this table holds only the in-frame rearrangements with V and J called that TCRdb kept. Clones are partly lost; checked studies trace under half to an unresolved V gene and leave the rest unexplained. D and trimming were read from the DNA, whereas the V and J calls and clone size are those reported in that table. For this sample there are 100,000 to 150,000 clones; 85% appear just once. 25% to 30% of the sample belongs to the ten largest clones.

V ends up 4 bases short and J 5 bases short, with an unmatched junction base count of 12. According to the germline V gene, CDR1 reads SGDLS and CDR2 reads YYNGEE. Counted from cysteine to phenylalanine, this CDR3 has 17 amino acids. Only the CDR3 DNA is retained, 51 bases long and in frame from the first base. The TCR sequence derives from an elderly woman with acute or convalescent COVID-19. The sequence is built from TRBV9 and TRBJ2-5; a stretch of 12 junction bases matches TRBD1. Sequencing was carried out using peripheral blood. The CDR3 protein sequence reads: CASSLTPGTGGWETQYF. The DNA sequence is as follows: TGTGCCAGCAGCCTCACGCCCGGGACAGGGGGCTGGGAGACCCAGTACTTC.